These 14 T cell receptor beta chains originate from one sample sequenced in a study of early T cells in non-severe SARS-CoV-2 infection. TCRdb reprocessed the 5' RACE reads via MiXCR and lists one record per CDR3 protein. The table lists 100,000 to 130,000 distinct CDR3 sequences, over 8.5% of them singletons. The sample consisted of whole blood. The receptors come from an adult who was a healthcare worker with PCR-confirmed SARS-CoV-2 infection or an uninfected control (not recorded which).

The J gene is TRBJ2-1, the V gene TRBV20-1; 7 bases are shared with TRBD2. Germline V CDR1 and CDR2: DFQATT, SNEGSKA (reference sequence). CDR3 length equals 16 residues. Trimming removed 3 bases from V and 2 bases from J; junction bases left unmatched: 10. CDR3 amino acids: CSASALAGVAYNEQFF. The DNA for the CDR3 is TGCAGTGCTAGTGCTCTCGCGGGAGTAGCCTACAATGAGCAGTTCTTC.

V gene TRBV3-1 combines with J gene TRBJ2-5; weak D call: TRBD2 (6 bases). CDR3 length: 14 amino acids. With 3 bases removed from V and 7 bases from J, the gap between germline ends came to 15 bases. Germline V lookup: CDR1 LGHDT, CDR2 YNNKEL (reference sequence). CDR3 bases: TGTGCCAGCAGCCACTTAGGGACTCCCGGGACCCAGTACTTC. Translating it yields CASSHLGTPGTQYF.

This clonotype was detected only a few times. The chain joins TRBV6-2 or TRBV6-3 to TRBJ1-5; 8 nucleotides align to TRBD1. Germline V gives CDR1 MNHEY, CDR2 SVGEGT. There are 16 residues in the CDR3. The ends lost 2 bases at V and 5 bases at J; junction bases unmatched: 8. The CDR3 region has the DNA TGTGCCAGCAGTTACCCGGACAGGGTTCCCCATCAGCCCCAGCATTTT. This gives the protein CASSYPDRVPHQPQHF.

This chain links TRBV12-3 or TRBV12-4 with TRBJ1-1; D may be TRBD1 (5 bases). Trimming cost V 1 base and J 6 bases, with 15 bases left between them. The CDR3 totals 15 residues. CDR3 DNA sequence: TGTGCCAGCAGTTTAGTTTTCAGGGTGGGGGCTGAAGCTTTCTTT. Encoded protein: CASSLVFRVGAEAFF.

This clonotype was counted many times. The CDR3 region is CASSAVGLPDSYEQYF. The CDR3 DNA sequence: TGTGCCAGCAGCGCCGTTGGACTACCCGACTCCTACGAGCAGTACTTC. The chain joins TRBV7-8 to TRBJ2-7; weak D call: TRBD2 (6 bases). Germline CDR1 SGHVS, CDR2 FQNEAQ. The V gene lost 5 bases and the J gene lost 0 bases, with 17 bases spanning the gap. CDR3 length: 16 residues.

This clonotype was observed a few times. This chain uses TRBV3-1 with TRBJ2-7; 9 positions match TRBD1. Germline V gene data show CDR1 as LGHDT and CDR2 as YNNKEL (reference sequence). The CDR3 runs 17 residues. V lost 1 base to trimming and J lost 2 bases; unmatched junction nucleotides: 9. CDR3: CASSQGYRGRNPYEQYF. The DNA of the CDR3 is TGTGCCAGCAGCCAAGGCTACAGGGGGCGAAACCCCTACGAGCAGTACTTC.

This clonotype was observed at least ten times. V gene TRBV7-8 combines with J gene TRBJ2-2, with 10 positions matching TRBD2. V was clipped by 1 base and J by 1 base; unmatched bases: 3. The CDR3 loop spans 17 amino acids. CDR1 is SGHVS, CDR2 FQNEAQ, per germline. Written as DNA, the CDR3 is TGTGCCAGCAGCTTAGTCGCTAGCGGGAGGAACACCGGGGAGCTGTTTTTT. Its translation: CASSLVASGRNTGELFF.

V gene TRBV28 combines with J gene TRBJ2-3; D not resolved. Germline V gene sequence: CDR1 MDHEN, CDR2 SYDVKM. V was shortened by 6 bases and J by 0 bases, with 7 bases between the two germline ends. The length of the CDR3 is 13 residues. CDR3: CASRRTSTDTQYF. CDR3 DNA: TGTGCCAGCAGACGTACTAGCACAGATACGCAGTATTTT.

In its sample, this clonotype was seen many times. V usage is TRBV6-5 and J usage is TRBJ1-4; no clear D gene. Germline CDR1 and CDR2: MNHEY and SVGAGI. V lost 6 bases, J lost 2 bases, and 19 bases lay in between. This CDR3 region has 17 residues. CDR3 loop: CASSGAWRTATNEKLFF. In DNA form, the CDR3 reads TGTGCCAGCAGCGGTGCGTGGAGGACCGCCACTAATGAAAAACTGTTTTTT.

There are many counts of this clonotype. V and J are TRBV15 and TRBJ2-3; D ambiguous. The CDR3 has 12 residues. Between the trimmed V and J ends, which lost 1 base and 6 bases, there was a span of 5 bases. CDR1 and CDR2 from the germline V gene are LNHNV and YYDKDF (reference sequence). This CDR3 is CATSRVVDTQYF. The CDR3 nucleotides read TGTGCCACCAGCAGAGTAGTCGATACGCAGTATTTT. The full variable domain, in which reference TRBV15 and TRBJ2-3 provide the parts outside the CDR3, is DAMVIQNPRYQVTQFGKPVTLSCSQTLNHNVMYWYQQKSSQAPKLLFHYYDKDFNNEADTPDNFQSRRPNTSFCFLDIRSPGLGDTAMYLCATSRVVDTQYFGPGTRLTVL.

This clonotype was found a few times. The chain joins TRBV5-4 to TRBJ2-5; 11 bases fit TRBD2. The V and J ends lost 4 bases and 2 bases, in that order; junction bases with no gene match: 7. Germline V gene sequence: CDR1 SGHNT, CDR2 YYREEE (reference sequence). The CDR3 is 16 residues long. CDR3 sequence (DNA): TGTGCCAGCAGCCCGGGACTAGCGGATATACAAGAGACCCAGTACTTC. It yields the protein CASSPGLADIQETQYF.

The chain joins TRBV28 to TRBJ2-3, with D perhaps matching TRBD1 (6 bases). Trimming shortened V by 8 bases and J by 9 bases, and 30 bases separated the two germline ends. Germline V gene lookup returns CDR1 MDHEN and CDR2 SYDVKM. The CDR3 runs to 17 residues. The CDR3 nucleotides are TGTGCCAGCCATTCGCAGGGTAGAGGGGGTAGTAGCCGAACGCAGTATTTT. Encoded protein: CASHSQGRGGSSRTQYF.

In DNA form, the CDR3 reads TGTGCCAGCAGCTTAGTGATTGCGGAGACCCAGTACTTC. Amino acid sequence: CASSLVIAETQYF. The V gene is TRBV11-2, the J gene TRBJ2-5; the D is unclear. CDR1 is SGHAT and CDR2 is FQNNGV in the germline V gene. V was trimmed by 1 base and J by 5 bases, leaving 8 bases between them. The CDR3 has 13 amino acids.

This clonotype occurred many times. The gene calls are TRBV7-2 and TRBJ1-2; weak D call: TRBD1 (5 bases). The CDR3 is made up of 14 amino acids. Germline-derived CDR1 and CDR2 are SGHTA and FQGNSA. Trimming took 5 bases from V and 4 from J, leaving 14 bases between them. This CDR3 is CASSPAGEFYGYTF. CDR3 nucleotides: TGTGCCAGCAGCCCAGCGGGGGAATTCTATGGCTACACCTTC.